The clone carrying this TCR beta chain was seen a few times. The antigen remains undetermined. Other DNA sequences of this sample code for an identical CDR3. This sample was taken from a study of beta chain features in type 1 diabetes. cDNA synthesis used the whole RNA isolate, giving expressed TCRB sequences. The protocol was immunoSEQ multiplex PCR, while the TCRdb copy is restricted to in-frame clones and leaves out a portion. The data hold 680,000 or so clones, with about 16% observed a single time. Study-wide points: Relative to healthy donors, patients appeared to have naive, central memory and Treg TCRB repertoires that were more similar.

CDR1 and CDR2 from the germline V gene are LNHDA and SQIVND (reference sequence). There are 16 residues in the CDR3. Between the trimmed V and J ends, which lost 1 base and 0 bases, there was a span of 7 bases. This chain joins TRBV19 and TRBJ2-6; D is ambiguous. This TCR derives from a young man in good health. Sequencing input: naive CD4+ T cells from blood. DNA for the CDR3: TGTGCCAGTAGTATAGCGGGTGGCTCTGGGGCCAACGTCCTGACTTTC. Translation: CASSIAGGSGANVLTF.